This TCR beta chain was retrieved from a study of OX40 agonist ivuxolimab in advanced cancers. Whole-study findings and limits: Part of the nonresponder group also had normalized T-cell clonal expansion that was low. Researchers did not establish what antigens the expanded peripheral T cells target.

CDR3 length: 15 amino acids. Between the trimmed V and J ends, which lost 2 bases and 1 base, there was a span of 11 bases. Germline CDR1 is MGHRA and CDR2 is YSYEKL. If patients had autoimmune disease history or systemic immunosuppression, they were excluded. Clones were sequenced by immunoSEQ multiplex PCR, and TCRdb holds only the in-frame ones, with some missing. This sample has 72,000 or so clones; roughly 84% occur once, and the top ten carry roughly 0.23%. Turning to this clone: Its antigen is unidentified.

J is TRBJ1-1 and V is TRBV4-1; TRBD1 might be the D (5 bases). The clonotype was recovered from an adult with an advanced solid tumor such as melanoma, head and neck, liver or kidney cancer. Material: CD4+ or CD8+ T cells sorted from blood, obtained in a trial of the OX40 agonist ivuxolimab. In DNA form, the CDR3 reads TGCGCCAGCAGCCAACCTACTAGGGGGAACACTGAAGCTTTCTTT. Protein product: CASSQPTRGNTEAFF.